These T cell receptor beta chains were read from a single sample in a study of cytomegalovirus exposure and HLA in healthy donors. The method was immunoSEQ multiplex PCR; TCRdb's version includes in-frame clones alone and lacks a portion of them. The sample records roughly 200,000 clones, roughly a tenth being singletons. The sequenced material came from PBMCs. Every receptor here comes from a woman in her 30s in good health and CMV-seropositive. Each CDR3 is given with its conserved first and last residue. The D gene is left open where the match is weak. Clone size is stated in some rows and not others, as once, few, many or a class when expanded.

cdr3_nt cdr3_aa clone_size j_call d_call v_call
TGTGCCAGCAGTTTAAATAGCGGGGGAGACTACGAGCAGTACTTC CASSLNSGGDYEQYF few TRBJ2-7 TRBD2 TRBV27
TGTGCCTGGACCCCAGGATTTCCTGGCTACACCTTC CAWTPGFPGYTF few TRBJ1-2 NA TRBV30
TGTGCCAGCAGAGACAGCTTTAGCTCCTACGAGCAGTACTTC CASRDSFSSYEQYF few TRBJ2-7 NA TRBV6-5
TGTGCCAGCAGCGACAGGGTGCACGAGCAGTACTTC CASSDRVHEQYF NA TRBJ2-7 TRBD1 TRBV6-6
TGTGCCAGCAGTGACTCCCCCCCGGGGGCGCAGTATTTT CASSDSPPGAQYF NA TRBJ2-3 NA TRBV25-1
TGCGCCAGCAGCTTAACAGGGGTCAGAAACACTGAAGCTTTCTTT CASSLTGVRNTEAFF NA TRBJ1-1 TRBD1 TRBV5-1
TGTGCCAGCAGCGACCGACAGGTAACCCCATATGGCTACACCTTC CASSDRQVTPYGYTF few TRBJ1-2 NA TRBV9
TGTGCCAGCAGTCCTCGACAGGGAACCTACGAGCAGTACTTC CASSPRQGTYEQYF few TRBJ2-7 TRBD1 TRBV27
TGTGCCAGCAGCCGCACAACTACACGAGAGGCCCGGGGAGCTTTCTTT CASSRTTTREARGAFF NA TRBJ1-1 NA TRBV27
TGTGCCAGCAGCTACTTAAGGACAGGGGGCTTCGGTGAGACCCAGTACTTC CASSYLRTGGFGETQYF few TRBJ2-5 TRBD1 TRBV7-9
TGCGCCAGCAGTCAATCCCCCGGACAGCCCTTTACCCCTTCCTGCAACGTCCTGACTTTC CASSQSPGQPFTPSCNVLTF few TRBJ2-6 NA TRBV23-1
TGTGCCAGCAGCGGATTATCCGGGACTAGCGGGAGGGGTGAGCAGTTCTTC CASSGLSGTSGRGEQFF few TRBJ2-1 TRBD2 TRBV5-6
TGCGCCAGCAGCTTGGACAACTACTCCTACGAGCAGTACTTC CASSLDNYSYEQYF few TRBJ2-7 NA TRBV5-1
TGTGCCAGCAGTGAATATAGGGGACAGGGGCAAGAGACCCAGTACTTC CASSEYRGQGQETQYF few TRBJ2-5 TRBD1 TRBV25-1
TGTGCCAGCAGCTTAGCCATCAGGAGGTCGGACGATGAGCAGTTCTTC CASSLAIRRSDDEQFF NA TRBJ2-1 NA TRBV7-8